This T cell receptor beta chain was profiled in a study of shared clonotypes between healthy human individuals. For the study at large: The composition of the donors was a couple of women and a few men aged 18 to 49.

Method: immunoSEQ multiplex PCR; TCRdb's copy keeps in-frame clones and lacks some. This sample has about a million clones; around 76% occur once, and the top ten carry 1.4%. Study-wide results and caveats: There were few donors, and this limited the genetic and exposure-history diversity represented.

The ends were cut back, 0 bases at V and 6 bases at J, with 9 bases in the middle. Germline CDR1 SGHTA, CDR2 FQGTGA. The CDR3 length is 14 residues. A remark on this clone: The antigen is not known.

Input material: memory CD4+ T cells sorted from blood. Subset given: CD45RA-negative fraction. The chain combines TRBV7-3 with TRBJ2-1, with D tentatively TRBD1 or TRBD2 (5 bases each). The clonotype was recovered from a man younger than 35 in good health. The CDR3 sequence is CASSLTGTVNEQFF. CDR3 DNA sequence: TGTGCCAGCAGCTTAACGGGGACCGTCAATGAGCAGTTCTTC.